Below are 9 T cell receptor beta chains sequenced from a single sample in a study of blood T cell repertoires in COVID-19. Libraries were prepared by immunoSEQ multiplex PCR; TCRdb keeps only in-frame clonotypes and omits some of them. Among some 150,000 clones listed, about 91% were seen once. The sequenced sample was peripheral blood. These receptors were obtained from a woman aged 60-70 years who had recovered from COVID-19.

The genes are TRBV18 and TRBJ1-2, with D tentatively TRBD1 (6 bases). V was trimmed by 1 base and J by 6 bases, leaving 18 bases between them. This CDR3 spans 16 amino acids. Germline CDR1 and CDR2: KGHSH and LQKENI. The CDR3 is CASSPLASGHVHGYTF. In DNA, the CDR3 is TGTGCCAGCTCACCACTAGCCTCGGGACACGTGCATGGCTACACCTTC.

The V call is TRBV10-2, the J call TRBJ1-2, with a possible D match to TRBD1 (6 bases). The germline V and J ends were trimmed by 6 bases and 6 bases, with 14 bases remaining between them. From germline, CDR1 is WSHSY and CDR2 SAAADI. The CDR3 covers 13 residues. The CDR3 DNA reads as TGCGCCAGCAGCGGAGGGGGGGGAGATGGCTACACCTTC. Translation: CASSGGGGDGYTF.

The J gene is TRBJ1-3, the V gene TRBV19, with D perhaps TRBD1 (6 bases). The CDR3 runs to 15 residues. Germline-derived CDR1 and CDR2 are LNHDA and SQIVND (reference sequence). V lost 4 bases to trimming and J lost 6 bases, with 16 bases between them. The DNA of the CDR3 is TGTGCCAGTAGTACCTCCGGACAGACGGTAAACACCATATATTTT. Amino acid sequence: CASSTSGQTVNTIYF. The entire variable domain, with the rest obtained from reference TRBV19 and TRBJ1-3, is as follows: DGGITQSPKYLFRKEGQNVTLSCEQNLNHDAMYWYRQDPGQGLRLIYYSQIVNDFQKGDIAEGYSVSREKKESFPLTVTSAQKNPTAFYLCASSTSGQTVNTIYFGEGSWLTVV.

The chain is built from TRBV5-1 and TRBJ2-2; 7 nucleotides align to TRBD1. Germline loops: CDR1 SGHRS, CDR2 YFSETQ. The CDR3 is 15 residues long. The ends lost 4 bases at V and 2 bases at J; junction bases unmatched: 5. The CDR3 protein is CASSQGQINTGELFF. The CDR3, as DNA: TGCGCCAGCAGCCAGGGACAGATAAACACCGGGGAGCTGTTTTTT.

The chain has TRBV19 and TRBJ1-2, with D unclear. V lost 0 bases, J lost 1 base, and 9 bases lay in between. There are 15 residues in the CDR3. Germline V gene sequence: CDR1 LNHDA, CDR2 SQIVND (reference sequence). The chain's CDR3 is CASSIDSAVNYGYTF. DNA for the CDR3: TGTGCCAGTAGTATAGACTCCGCGGTTAACTATGGCTACACCTTC.

A word on this clone: The same CDR3 is also encoded by other DNA sequences in this sample. CDR3 loop: CASSLEQGQETQYF. The CDR3 bases are TGCGCCAGCAGCTTAGAACAGGGCCAAGAGACCCAGTACTTC. The chain carries TRBV5-1 and TRBJ2-5; tentatively, D is TRBD1 (6 bases). This CDR3 comprises 14 residues. Trimming removed 2 bases at V and 1 base at J, with 9 bases between. Germline V gives CDR1 SGHRS, CDR2 YFSETQ.

CDR3 sequence reads: CASSGTGYGSPLHF. For the CDR3, the DNA is TGTGCCAGCAGCGGGACAGGGTACGGTTCACCCCTCCACTTT. The chain recombines TRBV11-1 with TRBJ1-6; 9 bases are a match to TRBD1. This CDR3 contains 14 residues. The germline V gene encodes CDR1 SGHAT and CDR2 FQDESV (reference sequence). The J segment lost 9 bases and the V segment lost 5 bases, leaving 5 bases of the junction unmatched.

The V and J genes are TRBV6-5 and TRBJ1-2; 8 positions agree with TRBD1. The CDR3 is made up of 14 amino acids. J gave up 8 bases and V 5 bases, and 10 bases lay outside the gene matches. Germline CDR1 reads MNHEY; CDR2 reads SVGAGI. CDR3 residues: CASSTRQGSRGYTF. Written as DNA, the CDR3 is TGTGCCAGCAGTACACGACAGGGGTCAAGAGGCTACACCTTC.

A single count supports this clone. The CDR3 nucleotides read TGCGCCAGCAGCGGGGGACAGCCCTCAGTTGCCGGGGAGCTGTTTTTT. Translating it yields CASSGGQPSVAGELFF. V gene TRBV5-1 combines with J gene TRBJ2-2; TRBD1 matches 7 bases. J lost 6 bases, V lost 4 bases, and 12 bases had no gene match. The germline V gene has CDR1 SGHRS and CDR2 YFSETQ. The CDR3 consists of 16 residues.